The 3 T cell receptor beta chains given below trace back to one sample, sequenced in a study of Tregs in tolerant kidney transplant recipients. Related graft donors supplied nonmyeloablative bone marrow transplants, and mixed chimerism was transient. Only in-frame clones appear in the TCRdb table, and some are missing; sequencing was by immunoSEQ multiplex PCR. The table lists some 50,000 clones, around nine tenths of them singletons. Here the sequenced sample was CD8+ T cells from blood (PBMCs), taken 12 months after the transplant. The source is a human patient who received a combined kidney and bone marrow transplant. The T cells may partly be graft donor cells.

This chain uses TRBV7-3 with TRBJ2-1; TRBD2 matches 11 bases. The J segment lost 0 bases and the V segment lost 5 bases, leaving 6 bases of the junction unmatched. This CDR3 comprises 17 residues. Germline V gene lookup returns CDR1 SGHTA and CDR2 FQGTGA. In nucleotides, the CDR3 is TGTGCCAGCAGCCAGGGACTAGCGGAAAGCTCCTACAATGAGCAGTTCTTC. Its translation is CASSQGLAESSYNEQFF.

The V call is TRBV29-1, the J call TRBJ2-7; a weak D match, TRBD2 (5 bases). CDR1 is SQVTM, CDR2 ANQGSEA, per germline. Trimming removed 3 bases at V and 0 bases at J, with 9 bases between. CDR3 length equals 13 residues. The CDR3 loop is CSVEEASSYEQYF. CDR3 DNA: TGCAGCGTTGAGGAGGCGAGCTCCTACGAGCAGTACTTC.

The chain employs TRBV13 and TRBJ2-5; D is perhaps TRBD1 (6 bases). Germline V CDR1 and CDR2: PRHDT, FYEKMQ (reference sequence). The V end was cut by 5 bases, the J end by 5 bases, with 15 bases between. The CDR3 runs 14 residues. The CDR3 sequence is CASSAQGLEETQYF. In nucleotides, the CDR3 is TGTGCCAGCAGCGCCCAGGGGTTGGAGGAGACCCAGTACTTC.